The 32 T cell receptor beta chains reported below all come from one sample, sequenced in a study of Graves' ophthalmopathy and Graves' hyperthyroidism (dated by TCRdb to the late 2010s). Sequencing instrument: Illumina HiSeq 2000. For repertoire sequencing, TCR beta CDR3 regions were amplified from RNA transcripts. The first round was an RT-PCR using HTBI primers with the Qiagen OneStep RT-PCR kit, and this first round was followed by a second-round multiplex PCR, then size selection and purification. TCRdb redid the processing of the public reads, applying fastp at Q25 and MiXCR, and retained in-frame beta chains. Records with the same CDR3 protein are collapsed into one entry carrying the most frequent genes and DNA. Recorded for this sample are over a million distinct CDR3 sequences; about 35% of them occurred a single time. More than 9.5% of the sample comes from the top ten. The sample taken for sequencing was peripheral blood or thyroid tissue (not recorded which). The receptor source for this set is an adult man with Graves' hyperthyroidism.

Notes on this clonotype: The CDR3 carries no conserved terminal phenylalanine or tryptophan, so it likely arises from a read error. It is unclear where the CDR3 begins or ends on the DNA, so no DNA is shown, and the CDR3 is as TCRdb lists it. The CDR3 loop is CAISGPAR. The rearrangement joins TRBV10-3 to TRBJ2-5; no DNA check was done on the table's D call, TRBD1. The V gene's germline CDR1 is ENHRY and CDR2 SYGVKD. The CDR3 region is 8 residues in length, termini included.

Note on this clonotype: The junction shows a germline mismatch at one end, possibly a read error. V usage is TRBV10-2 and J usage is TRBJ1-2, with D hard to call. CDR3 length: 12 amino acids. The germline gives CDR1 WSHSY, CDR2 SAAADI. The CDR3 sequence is CASTSTVSGYTF. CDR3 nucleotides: TGTGCCAGCACCTCAACAGTTTCTGGCTACACCTTC.

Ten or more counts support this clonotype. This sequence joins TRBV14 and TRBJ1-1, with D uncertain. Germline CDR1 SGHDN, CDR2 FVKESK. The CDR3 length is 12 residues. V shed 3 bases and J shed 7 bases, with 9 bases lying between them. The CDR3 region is CASSQTPREAFF. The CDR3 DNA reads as TGTGCCAGCAGCCAGACACCTCGTGAAGCTTTCTTT.

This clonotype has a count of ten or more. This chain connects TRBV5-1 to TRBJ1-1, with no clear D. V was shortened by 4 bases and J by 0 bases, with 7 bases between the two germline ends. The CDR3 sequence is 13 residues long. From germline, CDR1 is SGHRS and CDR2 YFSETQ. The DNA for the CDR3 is TGCGCCAGCAGCCCCGACGTGAACACTGAAGCTTTCTTT. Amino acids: CASSPDVNTEAFF.

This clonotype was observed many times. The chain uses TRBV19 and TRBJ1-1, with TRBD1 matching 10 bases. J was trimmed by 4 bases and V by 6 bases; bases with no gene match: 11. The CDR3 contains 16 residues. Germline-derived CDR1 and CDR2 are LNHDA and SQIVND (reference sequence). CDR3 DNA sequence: TGTGCCAGTAGCCGACGGACAGGGGGACGAGGCACTGAAGCTTTCTTT. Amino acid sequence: CASSRRTGGRGTEAFF.

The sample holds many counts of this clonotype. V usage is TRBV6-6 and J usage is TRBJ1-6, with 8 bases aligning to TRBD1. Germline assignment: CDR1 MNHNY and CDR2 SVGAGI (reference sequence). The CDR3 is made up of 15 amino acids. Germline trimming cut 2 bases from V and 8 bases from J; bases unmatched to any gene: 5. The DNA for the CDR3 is TGTGCCAGCAGTTACACGACAGGGGAGGATTCACCCCTCCACTTT. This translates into CASSYTTGEDSPLHF.

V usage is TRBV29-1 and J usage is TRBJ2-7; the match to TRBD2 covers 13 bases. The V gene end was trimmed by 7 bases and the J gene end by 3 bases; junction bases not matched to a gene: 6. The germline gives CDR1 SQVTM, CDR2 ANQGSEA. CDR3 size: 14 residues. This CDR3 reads CSGGLAGINYEQYF. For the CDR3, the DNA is TGCAGCGGGGGACTAGCGGGGATAAACTACGAGCAGTACTTC.

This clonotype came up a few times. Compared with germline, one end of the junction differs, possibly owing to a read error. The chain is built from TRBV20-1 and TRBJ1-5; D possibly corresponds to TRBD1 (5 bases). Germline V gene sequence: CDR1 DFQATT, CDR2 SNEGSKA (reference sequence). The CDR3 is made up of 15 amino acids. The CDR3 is CSAWDSDPGNRPQHF. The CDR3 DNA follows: TGCAGTGCTTGGGACTCGGACCCAGGGAATCGGCCCCAGCATTTT.

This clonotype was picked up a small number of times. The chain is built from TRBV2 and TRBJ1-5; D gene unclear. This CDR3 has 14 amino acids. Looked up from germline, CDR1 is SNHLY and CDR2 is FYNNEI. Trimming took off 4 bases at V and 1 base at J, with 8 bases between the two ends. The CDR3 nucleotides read TGTGCCAGCAGTGCGAGGGCGAGCAATCAGCCCCAGCATTTT. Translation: CASSARASNQPQHF. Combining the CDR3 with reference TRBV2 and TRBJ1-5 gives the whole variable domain EPEVTQTPSHQVTQMGQEVILRCVPISNHLYFYWYRQILGQKVEFLVSFYNNEISEKSEIFDDQFSVERPDGSNFTLKIRSTKLEDSAMYFCASSARASNQPQHFGDGTRLSIL.

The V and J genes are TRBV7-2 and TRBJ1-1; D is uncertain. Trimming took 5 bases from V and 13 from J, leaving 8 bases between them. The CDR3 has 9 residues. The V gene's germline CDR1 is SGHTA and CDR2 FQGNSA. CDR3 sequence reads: CASSTRDFF. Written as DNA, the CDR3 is TGTGCCAGCAGCACGCGGGATTTCTTT.

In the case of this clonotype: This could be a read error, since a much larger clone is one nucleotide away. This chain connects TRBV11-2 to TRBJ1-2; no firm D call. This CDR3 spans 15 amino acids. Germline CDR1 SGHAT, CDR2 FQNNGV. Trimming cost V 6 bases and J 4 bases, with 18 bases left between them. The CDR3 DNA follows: TGTGCCAGCAGGCCCGCCGGGCAAGAGGGCTATGGCTACACCTTC. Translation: CASRPAGQEGYGYTF.

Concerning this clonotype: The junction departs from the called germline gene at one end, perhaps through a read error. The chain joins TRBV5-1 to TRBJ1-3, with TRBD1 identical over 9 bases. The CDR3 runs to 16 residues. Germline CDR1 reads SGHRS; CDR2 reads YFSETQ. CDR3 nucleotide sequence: TGCGCCAGCAGCCCGGGGGACAGGGCTACTGGAGACACCATATATTTT. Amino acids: CASSPGDRATGDTIYF.

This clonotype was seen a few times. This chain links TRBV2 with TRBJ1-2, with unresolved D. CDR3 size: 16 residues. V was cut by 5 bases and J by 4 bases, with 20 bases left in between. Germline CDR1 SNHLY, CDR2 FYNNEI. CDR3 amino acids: CASSPHKGVAAYGYTF. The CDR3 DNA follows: TGTGCCAGCAGTCCCCACAAGGGAGTCGCGGCCTATGGCTACACCTTC.

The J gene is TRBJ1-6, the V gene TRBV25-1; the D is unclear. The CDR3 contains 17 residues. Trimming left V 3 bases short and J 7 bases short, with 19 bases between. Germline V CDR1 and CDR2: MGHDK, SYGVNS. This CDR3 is CASSEFKEEVVNSPLHF. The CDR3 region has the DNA TGTGCCAGCAGTGAGTTTAAAGAGGAGGTCGTGAATTCACCCCTCCACTTT.

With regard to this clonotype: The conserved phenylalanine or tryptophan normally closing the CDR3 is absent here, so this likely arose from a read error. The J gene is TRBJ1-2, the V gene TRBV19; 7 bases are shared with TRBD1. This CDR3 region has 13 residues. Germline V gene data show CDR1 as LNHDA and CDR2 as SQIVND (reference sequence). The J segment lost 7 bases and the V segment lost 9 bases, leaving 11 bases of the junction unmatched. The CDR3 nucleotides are TGTGCCAGCAGCCCAAACGCAGGGGGTGGCTACACCCTC. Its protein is CASSPNAGGGYTL.

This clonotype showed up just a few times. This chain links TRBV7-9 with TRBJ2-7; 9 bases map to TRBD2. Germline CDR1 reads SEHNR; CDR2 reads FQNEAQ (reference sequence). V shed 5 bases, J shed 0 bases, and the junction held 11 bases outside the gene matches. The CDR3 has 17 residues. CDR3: CASSPGPTSGNSYEQYF. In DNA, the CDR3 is TGTGCCAGCAGCCCCGGTCCGACTAGCGGCAACTCCTACGAGCAGTACTTC. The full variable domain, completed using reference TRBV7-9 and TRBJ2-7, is DTGVSQNPRHKITKRGQNVTFRCDPISEHNRLYWYRQTLGQGPEFLTYFQNEAQLEKSRLLSDRFSAERPKGSFSTLEIQRTEQGDSAMYLCASSPGPTSGNSYEQYFGPGTRLTVT.

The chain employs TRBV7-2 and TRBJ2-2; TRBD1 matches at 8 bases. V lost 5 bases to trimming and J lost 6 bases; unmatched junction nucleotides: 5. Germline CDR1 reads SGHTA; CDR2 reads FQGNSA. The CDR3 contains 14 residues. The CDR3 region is CASSLQTGAGELFF. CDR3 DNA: TGTGCCAGCAGCCTACAGACAGGGGCCGGGGAGCTGTTTTTT. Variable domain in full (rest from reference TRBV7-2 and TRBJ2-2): GAGVSQSPSNKVTEKGKDVELRCDPISGHTALYWYRQSLGQGLEFLIYFQGNSAPDKSGLPSDRFSAERTGGSVSTLTIQRTQQEDSAVYLCASSLQTGAGELFFGEGSRLTVL.

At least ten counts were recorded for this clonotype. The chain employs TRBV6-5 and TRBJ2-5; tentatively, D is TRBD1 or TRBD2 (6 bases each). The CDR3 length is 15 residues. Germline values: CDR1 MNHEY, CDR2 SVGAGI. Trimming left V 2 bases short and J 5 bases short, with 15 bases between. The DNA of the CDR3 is TGTGCCAGCAGTTACATGTCGGGGGCCGTGGAGACCCAGTACTTC. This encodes CASSYMSGAVETQYF.

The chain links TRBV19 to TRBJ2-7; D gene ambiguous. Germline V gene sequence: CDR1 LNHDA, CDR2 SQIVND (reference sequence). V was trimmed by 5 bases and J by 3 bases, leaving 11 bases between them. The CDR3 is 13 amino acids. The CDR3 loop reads CASSPGRFYEQYF. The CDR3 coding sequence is TGTGCCAGTAGTCCCGGAAGATTCTACGAGCAGTACTTC.

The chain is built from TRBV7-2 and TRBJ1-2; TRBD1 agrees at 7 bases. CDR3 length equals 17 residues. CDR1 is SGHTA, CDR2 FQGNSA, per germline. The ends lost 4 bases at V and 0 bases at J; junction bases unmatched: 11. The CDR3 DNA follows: TGTGCCAGCAGCTCACAGACAGGGAGGGCATCTAACTATGGCTACACCTTC. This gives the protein CASSSQTGRASNYGYTF.

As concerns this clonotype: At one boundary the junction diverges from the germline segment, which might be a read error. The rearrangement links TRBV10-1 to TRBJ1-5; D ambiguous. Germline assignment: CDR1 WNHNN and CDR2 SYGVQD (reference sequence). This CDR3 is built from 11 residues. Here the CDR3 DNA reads TGCGCCAGCGGTGACGGATCTCTCCAGCATTTT. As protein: CASGDGSLQHF.

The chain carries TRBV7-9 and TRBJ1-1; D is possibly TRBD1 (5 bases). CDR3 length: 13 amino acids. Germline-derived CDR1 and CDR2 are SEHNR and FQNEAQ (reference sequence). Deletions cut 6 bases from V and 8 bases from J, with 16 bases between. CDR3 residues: CASSYPGALEAFF. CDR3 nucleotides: TGTGCCAGCAGTTACCCCGGGGCTTTGGAAGCTTTCTTT.

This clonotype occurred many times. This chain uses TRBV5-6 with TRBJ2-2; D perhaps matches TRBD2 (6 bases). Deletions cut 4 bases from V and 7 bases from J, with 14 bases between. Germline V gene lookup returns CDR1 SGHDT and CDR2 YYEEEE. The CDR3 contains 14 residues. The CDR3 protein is CASSGRWQGGELFF. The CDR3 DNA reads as TGTGCCAGCAGCGGGAGGTGGCAGGGCGGGGAGCTGTTTTTT.

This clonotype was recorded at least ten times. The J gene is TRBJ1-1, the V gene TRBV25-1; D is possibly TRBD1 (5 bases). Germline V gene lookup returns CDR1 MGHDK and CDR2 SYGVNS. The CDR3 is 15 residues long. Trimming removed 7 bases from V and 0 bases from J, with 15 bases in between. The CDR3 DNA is TGTGCCAGCACCTACGGGGGGAATTTGAACACTGAAGCTTTCTTT. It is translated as CASTYGGNLNTEAFF.

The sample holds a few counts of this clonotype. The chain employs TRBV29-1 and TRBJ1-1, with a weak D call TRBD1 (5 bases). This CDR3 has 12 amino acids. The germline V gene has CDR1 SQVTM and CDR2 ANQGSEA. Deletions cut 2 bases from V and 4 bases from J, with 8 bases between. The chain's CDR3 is CSVEWQGTEAFF. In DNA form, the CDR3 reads TGCAGCGTTGAATGGCAGGGCACTGAAGCTTTCTTT.

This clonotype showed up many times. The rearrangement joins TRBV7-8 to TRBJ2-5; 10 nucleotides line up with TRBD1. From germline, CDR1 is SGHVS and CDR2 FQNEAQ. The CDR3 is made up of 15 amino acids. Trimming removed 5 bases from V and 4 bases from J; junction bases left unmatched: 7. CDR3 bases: TGTGCCAGCAGCCGAACAGGGACAGGGGCAGAGACCCAGTACTTC. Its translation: CASSRTGTGAETQYF.

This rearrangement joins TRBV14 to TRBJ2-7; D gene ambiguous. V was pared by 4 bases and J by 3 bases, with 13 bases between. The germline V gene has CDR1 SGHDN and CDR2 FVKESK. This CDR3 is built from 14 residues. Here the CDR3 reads CASSPSSGLYEQYF. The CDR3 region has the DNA TGTGCCAGCAGCCCCAGTTCTGGTCTCTACGAGCAGTACTTC. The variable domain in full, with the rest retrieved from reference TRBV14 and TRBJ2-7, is EAGVTQFPSHSVIEKGQTVTLRCDPISGHDNLYWYRRVMGKEIKFLLHFVKESKQDESGMPNNRFLAERTGGTYSTLKVQPAELEDSGVYFCASSPSSGLYEQYFGPGTRLTVT.

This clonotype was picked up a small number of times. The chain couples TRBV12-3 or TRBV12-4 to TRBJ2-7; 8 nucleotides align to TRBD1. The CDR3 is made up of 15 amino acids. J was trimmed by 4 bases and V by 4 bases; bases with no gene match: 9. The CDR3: CASSSQGQGQYEQYF. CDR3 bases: TGTGCCAGCAGTTCCCAAGGACAGGGACAGTACGAGCAGTACTTC.

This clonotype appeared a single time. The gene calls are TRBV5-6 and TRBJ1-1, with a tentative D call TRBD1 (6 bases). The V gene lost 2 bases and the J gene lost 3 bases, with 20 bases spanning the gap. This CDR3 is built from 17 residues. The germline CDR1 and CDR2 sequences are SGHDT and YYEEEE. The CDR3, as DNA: TGTGCCAGCAGCTTATCGGACAGCCCCGGGGGGCACACTGAAGCTTTCTTT. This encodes CASSLSDSPGGHTEAFF.

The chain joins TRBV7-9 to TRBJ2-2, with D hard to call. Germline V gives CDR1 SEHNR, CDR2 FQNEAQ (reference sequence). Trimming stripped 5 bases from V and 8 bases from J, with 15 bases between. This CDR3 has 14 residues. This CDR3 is CASSPTLSVGELFF. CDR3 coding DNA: TGTGCCAGCAGCCCAACCCTGTCCGTAGGGGAGCTGTTTTTT.

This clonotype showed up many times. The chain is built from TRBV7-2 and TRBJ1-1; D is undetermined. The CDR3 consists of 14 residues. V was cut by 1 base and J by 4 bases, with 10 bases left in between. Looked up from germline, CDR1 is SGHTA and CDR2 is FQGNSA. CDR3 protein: CASSLDFWITEAFF. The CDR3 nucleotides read TGTGCCAGCAGCTTAGACTTTTGGATCACTGAAGCTTTCTTT.

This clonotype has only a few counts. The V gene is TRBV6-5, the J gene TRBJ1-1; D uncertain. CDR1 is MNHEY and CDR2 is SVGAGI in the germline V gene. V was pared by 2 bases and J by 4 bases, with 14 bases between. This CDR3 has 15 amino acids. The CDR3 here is CASSYEGHMTTEAFF. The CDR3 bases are TGTGCCAGCAGTTACGAGGGTCATATGACCACTGAAGCTTTCTTT.